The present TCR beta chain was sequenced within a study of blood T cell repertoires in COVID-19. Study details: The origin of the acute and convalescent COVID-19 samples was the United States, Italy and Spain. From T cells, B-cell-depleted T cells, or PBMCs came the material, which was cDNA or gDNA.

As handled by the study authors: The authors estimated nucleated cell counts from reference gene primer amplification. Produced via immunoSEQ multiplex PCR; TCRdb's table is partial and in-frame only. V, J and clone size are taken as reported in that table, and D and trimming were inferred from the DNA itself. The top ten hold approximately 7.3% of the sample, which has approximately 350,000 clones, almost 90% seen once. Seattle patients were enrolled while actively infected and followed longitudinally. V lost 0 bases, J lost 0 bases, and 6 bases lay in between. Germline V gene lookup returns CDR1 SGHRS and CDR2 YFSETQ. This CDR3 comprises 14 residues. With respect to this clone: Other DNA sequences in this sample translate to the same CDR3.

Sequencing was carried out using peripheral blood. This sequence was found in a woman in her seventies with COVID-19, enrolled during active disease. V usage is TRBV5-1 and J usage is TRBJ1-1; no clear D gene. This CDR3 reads CASSLATVNTEAFF. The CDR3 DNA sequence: TGCGCCAGCAGCTTGGCAACAGTGAACACTGAAGCTTTCTTT.